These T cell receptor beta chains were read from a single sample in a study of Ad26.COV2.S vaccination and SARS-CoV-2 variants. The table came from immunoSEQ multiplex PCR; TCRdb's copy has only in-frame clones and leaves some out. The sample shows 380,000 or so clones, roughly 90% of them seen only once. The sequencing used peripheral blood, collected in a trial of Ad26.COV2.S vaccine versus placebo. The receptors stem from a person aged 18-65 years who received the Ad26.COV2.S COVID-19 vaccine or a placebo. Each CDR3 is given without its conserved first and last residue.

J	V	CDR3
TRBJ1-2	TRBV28	ASSTGTENYGYT
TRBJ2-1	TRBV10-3	AISERPYDEQF
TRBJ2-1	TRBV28	ASSRSGTGGYNEQF
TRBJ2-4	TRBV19	ASSSRTGGESIQY
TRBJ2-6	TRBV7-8	ASSDPAGANVLT
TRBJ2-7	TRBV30	AWSVNPQGAYEQY
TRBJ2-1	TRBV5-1	ASRASGRNNEQF
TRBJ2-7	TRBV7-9	ASSPGPAYEQY
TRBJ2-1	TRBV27	ASSFRGEGYNEQF
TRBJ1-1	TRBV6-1	ASSEAGTGLMNTEAF
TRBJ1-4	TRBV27	ASSLSYHRGTNEKLF
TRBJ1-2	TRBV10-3	AISSGTACT
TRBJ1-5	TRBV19	ASSIRDSNQPQH
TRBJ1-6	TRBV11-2	ASRQAGRGYNSPLH
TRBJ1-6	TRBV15	ATSRDFKGAGSPLH
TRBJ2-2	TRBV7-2	ASSLATGGTGELF
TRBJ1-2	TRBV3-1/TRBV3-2	ASSQNRANYGYT
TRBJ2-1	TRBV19	ASSIEGTRTAKQF
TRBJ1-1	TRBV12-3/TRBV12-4	ASSLLLSTEAF
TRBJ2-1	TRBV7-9	ASSSGWGSGAGNEQF
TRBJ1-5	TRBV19	ASSIGDIDHQPQH
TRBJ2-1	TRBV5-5	ASSSASYNEQF
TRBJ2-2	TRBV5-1	ASSSSGHQTGTGELF
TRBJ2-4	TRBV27	ASSPGGLHIQY
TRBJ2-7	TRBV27	ASSLTDRLRAGEQY
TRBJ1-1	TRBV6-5	ASSYSRLDNTEAF
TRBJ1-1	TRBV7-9	ASSLFRGAGTEAF
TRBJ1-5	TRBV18	ASSPTNQPQH